This T cell receptor (beta chain) derives from a study of Graves' ophthalmopathy and Graves' hyperthyroidism. Study at large: Researchers classed hyperthyroidism as stable given no ophthalmopathy within 18 months of follow-up.

Study-wide results and caveats: Ophthalmopathy could be told apart from stable hyperthyroidism by a 13-signature model (about 88% sensitivity, about 80% specificity).

Amplification of TCR beta CDR3 regions used RNA transcripts. First-round RT-PCR with HTBI primers preceded a second-round multiplex PCR. TCRdb processed the multiplex PCR reads anew with MiXCR; each CDR3 protein has one entry. The sample lists roughly 600,000 distinct CDR3 sequences, under 45% seen once, with about 4.2% in the top ten. This clonotype was observed a few times. Its antigen remains unidentified. Trimming shortened V by 5 bases and J by 7 bases, and 20 bases separated the two germline ends. This CDR3 is built from 15 residues. The study recruited hyperthyroidism patients aged 18 to 65 who were newly diagnosed, under 2 months' duration. Thyroid ultrasound, orbital computed tomography, TRAb, serum thyroxine and clinical symptoms formed the basis of diagnosis.

The rearrangement joins TRBV12-3 or TRBV12-4 to TRBJ1-2; D possibly corresponds to TRBD1 (6 bases). Sequencing was done on a sample of peripheral blood or thyroid tissue (not recorded which). This sequence was found in an adult man with Graves' hyperthyroidism. The CDR3 reads CASSSPGGPEIGYTF. The CDR3 bases are TGTGCCAGCAGTAGCCCGGGGGGCCCGGAGATTGGCTACACCTTC.